The rows below give T cell receptor beta chains drawn from one sample of a study of T cells in Graves' hyperthyroidism and ophthalmopathy. MiXCR, applied by TCRdb to the multiplex PCR reads, yields one record per CDR3 protein. The table includes roughly 840,000 distinct CDR3 sequences, roughly 40% detected once. Sample: blood. Source of these receptors: a man aged 18-30 years with Graves' hyperthyroidism. Each CDR3 is given with its conserved first and last residue. D genes are given only for firm matches. Clone size is not always given. Where it is, it says once, few, many or a class for expanded clones.

v_call	clone_size	j_call	d_call	cdr3_aa	cdr3_nt
TRBV15	NA	TRBJ1-4	NA	CATSRGSF	TGTGCCACCAGCAGAGGAAGTTTT
TRBV12-3/TRBV12-4	NA	TRBJ1-4	NA	CASRTGTGEEKLFF	TGTGCCAGCAGGACCGGGACCGGGGAAGAAAAACTGTTTTTT
TRBV25-1	NA	TRBJ2-3	NA	CASSASGSSTDTQYF	TGTGCCAGCAGCGCCAGCGGTTCTAGCACAGATACGCAGTATTTT
TRBV10-3	many	TRBJ1-2	NA	CASSRSTANYGYTF	TGTGCCAGCAGCCGTTCGACAGCCAACTATGGCTACACCTTC
TRBV7-6	once	TRBJ1-4	NA	CASSLEGGAGEKLFF	TGTGCCAGCAGCTTAGAGGGGGGCGCGGGTGAAAAACTGTTTTTT
TRBV7-4	NA	TRBJ2-5	NA	CARSLTSRSRETQYF	TGTGCCCGCAGCTTGACTAGTAGGAGCCGGGAGACCCAGTACTTC
TRBV5-1	NA	TRBJ2-1	TRBD1	CASSLSTGGFGDEQFF	TGCGCCAGCAGCTTGAGCACAGGGGGGTTTGGAGATGAGCAGTTCTTC
TRBV6-5	many	TRBJ1-5	NA	CATRTAAEEPQHF	TGTGCCACCCGGACGGCGGCGGAGGAGCCCCAGCATTTT
TRBV15	NA	TRBJ2-7	TRBD1	CASSSYVDRPHYEQYF	TGTGCCAGCTCATCATACGTGGACAGGCCCCACTACGAGCAGTACTTC
TRBV10-3	NA	TRBJ2-5	NA	CAIRNSSRGETQYF	TGTGCCATCAGGAATAGCAGCCGGGGTGAGACCCAGTACTTC
TRBV11-2	once	TRBJ2-5	NA	CARDPRSQETQYF	TGTGCTAGAGATCCCAGGAGCCAAGAGACCCAGTACTTC
TRBV5-1	many	TRBJ1-6	TRBD1	CASSSGQGNNSPLHF	TGTGCCAGCAGCTCCGGACAGGGCAATAATTCACCCCTCCACTTT
TRBV20-1	few	TRBJ1-4	NA	CSARPSGQSNEKLFF	TGCAGTGCTAGACCTTCAGGGCAGTCTAATGAAAAACTGTTTTTT
TRBV5-1	NA	TRBJ2-6	NA	CASDTPSGANVLTF	TGCGCCAGCGATACACCCTCTGGGGCCAACGTCCTGACTTTC
TRBV29-1	NA	TRBJ1-2	TRBD1	CSVESDRERGYTF	TGCAGCGTTGAATCGGACAGGGAAAGGGGCTACACCTTC
TRBV7-9	many	TRBJ1-1	NA	CASSSQGAMNTEAFF	TGTGCCAGCAGCTCCCAGGGCGCTATGAACACTGAAGCTTTCTTT
TRBV15	many	TRBJ1-2	NA	CATPGAFGNGYTF	TGTGCCACCCCGGGGGCCTTCGGGAATGGCTACACCTTC
TRBV6-5	few	TRBJ1-5	NA	CASSYEGDNQPQHF	TGTGCCAGCAGTTATGAGGGTGACAATCAGCCCCAGCATTTT
TRBV2	NA	TRBJ1-2	NA	CASSETVAQYGYTF	TGTGCCAGCAGTGAAACCGTTGCCCAGTATGGCTACACCTTC
TRBV9	NA	TRBJ2-3	TRBD2	CASSVGSGANTQYF	TGTGCCAGCAGCGTAGGCAGCGGGGCGAATACGCAGTATTTT
TRBV7-8	NA	TRBJ2-5	TRBD2	CASSSGTSVQETQYF	TGTGCCAGCAGCTCCGGGACTAGCGTCCAAGAGACCCAGTACTTC
TRBV5-1	few	TRBJ1-2	TRBD1	CASSPGQGMGGYTF	TGCGCCAGCAGCCCGGGACAGGGAATGGGTGGCTACACCTTC